A single sample gave rise to the 23 T cell receptor beta chains below, sequenced in a study of identical twins. TCRdb reanalysed the 5' RACE reads using MiXCR and keeps one entry per CDR3 protein. The sample includes approximately 530,000 distinct CDR3 sequences, about a fifth of them seen just once. The data were also submitted as part of a second study, on yellow fever vaccine responses in identical twins.

The sample consisted of CD4+ T cells sorted from blood. The receptors shown here come from a woman in her late teens or twenties in good health.

The chain combines TRBV5-1 with TRBJ2-1; TRBD2 is a possible D gene (5 bases). This CDR3 contains 15 residues. Between the trimmed V and J ends, which lost 1 base and 3 bases, there was a span of 11 bases. Germline V gene sequence: CDR1 SGHRS, CDR2 YFSETQ. Here the CDR3 DNA reads TGCGCCAGCAGCTTGTCAGCGGAGTTCTACAATGAGCAGTTCTTC. Translation: CASSLSAEFYNEQFF.

The gene calls are TRBV7-2 and TRBJ2-7, with 7 bases aligning to TRBD1. Germline V lookup: CDR1 SGHTA, CDR2 FQGNSA. With 3 bases clipped from V and 6 bases from J, the junction kept 14 bases outside the gene matches. CDR3 length: 16 residues. The CDR3 is CASSFLTGTDSPEQYF. The CDR3 nucleotides are TGTGCCAGCAGCTTCCTTACCGGGACAGACAGTCCCGAGCAGTACTTC.

This chain uses TRBV28 with TRBJ2-7, with a tentative D call TRBD1 (6 bases). CDR3 length: 15 amino acids. CDR1 and CDR2 from the germline V gene are MDHEN and SYDVKM. Trimming removed 7 bases from V and 0 bases from J, with 16 bases in between. CDR3 sequence reads: CASNRADLLSYEQYF. CDR3 bases: TGTGCCAGCAACAGGGCCGATCTACTCTCCTACGAGCAGTACTTC.

In its sample, this clonotype was seen a few times. The chain combines TRBV5-1 with TRBJ2-5; D might be TRBD1 or TRBD2, each matching 5 bases. Trimming removed 4 bases from V and 1 base from J, with 11 bases in between. Germline V CDR1 and CDR2: SGHRS, YFSETQ. This CDR3 spans 14 amino acids. The CDR3 DNA reads TGCGCCAGCAGCACTGGGACGGGCCAAGAGACCCAGTACTTC. Its protein is CASSTGTGQETQYF.

This clonotype was picked up one time. The V gene is TRBV20-1, the J gene TRBJ2-1; D may be TRBD1 or TRBD2 (6 bases each). From germline, CDR1 is DFQATT and CDR2 SNEGSKA (reference sequence). Trimming shortened V by 5 bases and J by 3 bases, and 17 bases separated the two germline ends. The CDR3 loop spans 15 amino acids. CDR3 residues: CSAPSWGANYNEQFF. DNA of the CDR3: TGCAGTGCTCCCTCGTGGGGGGCCAACTACAATGAGCAGTTCTTC.

This clonotype was seen more than once but under ten times. V usage is TRBV25-1 and J usage is TRBJ2-1; TRBD2 aligns across 8 bases. The germline gives CDR1 MGHDK, CDR2 SYGVNS. The CDR3 runs 14 residues. V was pared by 10 bases and J by 6 bases, with 11 bases of the junction left unmatched. CDR3 sequence: CATSGAGVFNEQFF. CDR3 sequence (DNA): TGTGCCACCTCTGGAGCGGGAGTTTTCAATGAGCAGTTCTTC.

The chain employs TRBV7-2 and TRBJ2-2, with no clear D. Germline CDR1 and CDR2: SGHTA and FQGNSA. This CDR3 region has 12 residues. The ends were cut back, 6 bases at V and 14 bases at J, with 16 bases in the middle. DNA for the CDR3: TGTGCCAGCAGACCGTCGCTCGGGTTCCTGTTTTTT. This translates into CASRPSLGFLFF.

CDR3 nucleotides: TGTGCCAGCAGTCTCAAGCGGGGGGGCCCGTCGGATACGCAGTATTTT. It is translated as CASSLKRGGPSDTQYF. V usage is TRBV28 and J usage is TRBJ2-3, with TRBD2 matching over 10 bases. This CDR3 region has 16 residues. Looked up from germline, CDR1 is MDHEN and CDR2 is SYDVKM. V lost 5 bases, J lost 6 bases, and 11 bases stayed unmatched.

This clonotype was seen a few times. V and J are TRBV6-1 and TRBJ2-1; D possibly uses TRBD1 or TRBD2 (6 bases each). The CDR3 totals 13 residues. The germline V gene encodes CDR1 MNHNS and CDR2 SASEGT. V lost 9 bases and J lost 9, with 18 bases in between. The CDR3 DNA is TGTGCCAGAATCCCGGGGGCCCCAATTGAGCAGTTCTTC. Translation gives CARIPGAPIEQFF.

V and J are TRBV5-6 and TRBJ2-1; D tentatively fits TRBD1 or TRBD2 (5 bases each). This CDR3 has 17 amino acids. Germline loops: CDR1 SGHDT, CDR2 YYEEEE. V lost 7 bases and J lost 2, with 22 bases in between. Here the CDR3 DNA reads TGTGCCAGCGGCCCCCGGGGCCGCAAATGCGCCTACAATGAGCAGTTCTTC. This codes for CASGPRGRKCAYNEQFF.

This clonotype was recorded many times. The J gene is TRBJ2-4, the V gene TRBV12-3 or TRBV12-4, with a weak D call TRBD1 (5 bases). The CDR3 extends over 13 amino acids. The V gene lost 4 bases and the J gene lost 8 bases, with 12 bases spanning the gap. Here the CDR3 reads CASSSLGADIQYF. As DNA, the CDR3 is TGTGCCAGCAGTTCCCTTGGGGCGGACATTCAGTACTTC.

V is TRBV3-1 and J is TRBJ2-7; 7 nucleotides align to TRBD2. The CDR3 length is 16 residues. V gave up 4 bases and J gave up 7 bases; unmatched junction bases: 16. Per germline, CDR1 LGHDT and CDR2 YNNKEL (reference sequence). The CDR3 region is CASSRPLIGRIEEQYF. The DNA for the CDR3 is TGTGCCAGCAGCCGCCCCCTAATCGGGAGGATCGAGGAGCAGTACTTC.

The chain couples TRBV2 to TRBJ2-1; the D is unclear. Germline V CDR1 and CDR2: SNHLY, FYNNEI. This CDR3 has 14 residues. V lost 7 bases, J lost 0 bases, and 10 bases lay in between. Here the CDR3 DNA reads TGTGCCAGCACAGCCCCAAGCTCCTACAATGAGCAGTTCTTC. Its translation: CASTAPSSYNEQFF.

This clonotype was detected only a few times. The genes are TRBV7-2 and TRBJ2-3, with 12 bases fitting TRBD2. Germline-derived CDR1 and CDR2 are SGHTA and FQGNSA. J lost 2 bases, V lost 5 bases, and 5 bases had no gene match. The CDR3 loop spans 16 amino acids. CDR3 in DNA: TGTGCCAGCAGCGCACTAGCGGGGGGCTTCACAGATACGCAGTATTTT. This encodes CASSALAGGFTDTQYF.

This clonotype was seen a handful of times. The chain employs TRBV29-1 and TRBJ2-1, with D perhaps TRBD2 (6 bases). The length of the CDR3 is 14 residues. The germline V gene encodes CDR1 SQVTM and CDR2 ANQGSEA. The V end lost 4 bases, the J end lost 0 bases, and 10 bases lay between the germline ends. The CDR3: CSVVSGLSYNEQFF. The CDR3 DNA follows: TGCAGCGTTGTATCGGGACTCTCCTACAATGAGCAGTTCTTC.

The genes are TRBV4-2 and TRBJ2-1; unclear D gene. Germline values: CDR1 LGHNA, CDR2 YNFKEQ. Between the trimmed V and J ends, which lost 8 bases and 4 bases, there was a span of 12 bases. This CDR3 has 13 residues. CDR3 loop: CASRKDGYNEQFF. CDR3 DNA sequence: TGTGCCAGCCGAAAGGACGGTTACAATGAGCAGTTCTTC.

The genes are TRBV6-2 or TRBV6-3 and TRBJ2-1, with D possibly matching TRBD2 (6 bases). V lost 6 bases and J 9 bases, leaving 21 bases between the germline ends. Germline V gene sequence: CDR1 MNHEY, CDR2 SVGEGT. The CDR3 is 15 residues long. The CDR3 DNA follows: TGTGCCAGCAGCCTCGGAGGGGCACGATACGGTGAGCAGTTCTTC. Amino acids: CASSLGGARYGEQFF.

This clonotype was observed a handful of times. The J gene is TRBJ1-1, the V gene TRBV10-3; TRBD1 is a possible D gene (5 bases). With 4 bases removed from V and 3 bases from J, the gap between germline ends came to 12 bases. Germline values: CDR1 ENHRY, CDR2 SYGVKD. This CDR3 contains 14 residues. This CDR3 reads CAISVNRGDTEAFF. The CDR3 DNA follows: TGTGCCATCAGTGTTAACAGAGGGGACACTGAAGCTTTCTTT.

This clonotype was picked up a small number of times. CDR3 region: CASSDRRGQYV. CDR3 bases: TGTGCCAGCAGCGACAGGAGGGGACAGTACGTC. This rearrangement joins TRBV28 to TRBJ2-7, with D perhaps given as TRBD1 or TRBD2 (6 bases each). V gave up 6 bases and J gave up 10 bases, with 13 bases separating them. Germline CDR1 and CDR2: MDHEN and SYDVKM. CDR3 length: 11 amino acids.

The V call is TRBV6-5, the J call TRBJ2-1; TRBD1 agrees at 8 bases. The CDR3 consists of 15 residues. Germline trimming cut 2 bases from V and 7 bases from J; bases unmatched to any gene: 7. Looked up from germline, CDR1 is MNHEY and CDR2 is SVGAGI. CDR3 coding DNA: TGTGCCAGCAGTTACGGGGGACAGGTGAAGAATGAGCAGTTCTTC. Protein: CASSYGGQVKNEQFF.

To note about this clonotype: Sequence at one end of the junction differs from germline and may be a read error. The V call is TRBV12-3 or TRBV12-4, the J call TRBJ2-7, with D uncertain. The length of the CDR3 is 13 residues. The CDR3: CASSLVWNYEQSF. The CDR3 DNA follows: TGTGCCAGCAGTTTGGTCTGGAATTACGAGCAGTCCTTC.

This clonotype was seen more than once but under ten times. The V call is TRBV12-3 or TRBV12-4, the J call TRBJ2-2; D is undetermined. Trimming took off 2 bases at V and 6 bases at J, with 10 bases between the two ends. The CDR3 contains 14 residues. The CDR3, as DNA: TGTGCCAGCAGTTTATTGGCCAACGCCGGGGAGCTGTTTTTT. This translates into CASSLLANAGELFF.

This clonotype was detected a few times. This chain connects TRBV12-5 to TRBJ2-1; TRBD2 matches 10 bases. V shed 6 bases, J shed 3 bases, and the junction held 8 bases outside the gene matches. CDR1 is LGHNT, CDR2 FRNRAP, per germline. This CDR3 has 16 residues. This CDR3 reads CASGYREREGYNEQFF. The CDR3 nucleotides read TGTGCTAGTGGCTACAGGGAGCGGGAGGGCTACAATGAGCAGTTCTTC.